The TCR beta chain described here comes from a study of CD8+CD57+ T cells in acquired aplastic anemia. Study-wide context: DNA recovered from sorted CD4+ and CD8+ cells had a mean of about 3 ug. General observations from the study: Sharing between patients and controls was observed for some 27 CD8+ CDR3 sequences.

In the case of this clonotype: Its antigen is not identified.

The TCR beta profiling, which covered VDJ combination and CDR3 sequence, was carried out using genomic DNA as the template. TCRdb analysed the reads with MiXCR anew, one entry per CDR3 protein. The data show some 140,000 distinct CDR3 sequences, just over 50% seen once. Selection for sequencing was limited to patients who had shown CD8+CD57+ cell expansion by flow cytometry. The germline CDR1 and CDR2 sequences are MNHEY and SMNVEV (reference sequence). The CDR3 extends over 14 amino acids. The V end lost 6 bases, the J end lost 3 bases, and 12 bases lay between the germline ends. Sequencing was performed on sorted CD4+, CD8+, or CD8+CD57+ T cells (not recorded which) from PBMCs. This TCR was sampled from a human donor with aplastic anemia. This chain connects TRBV27 to TRBJ1-5, with a possible D match to TRBD1 (5 bases). CDR3 DNA: TGTGCCAGCAGCTTGCCAGGGTTCAATCAGCCCCAGCATTTT. Translating it yields CASSLPGFNQPQHF.